This T cell receptor beta chain was identified in a study of cytomegalovirus exposure and HLA in healthy donors. Study-wide findings and caveats: Cytomegalovirus status, reportedly, was diagnosed with high specificity and sensitivity by the classifier. Rare sequences made up most TCRs, while some public TCRs were found in many donors.

CDR1 is GTSNPN, CDR2 SVGIG, per germline (reference sequence). V dropped 0 bases and J dropped 4 bases, with 9 bases sitting between them. The CDR3 runs to 14 residues. Generated by immunoSEQ multiplex PCR, the TCRdb table keeps only in-frame clones and is missing some. The sample carries some 73,000 clones, approximately 90% recorded once. Points on this clone: Its cognate antigen is unknown.

The clonotype comes from a woman under 30 in good health and CMV-seropositive. This chain joins TRBV30 and TRBJ1-4; D ambiguous. Sequenced input: PBMCs. This chain's CDR3 is CAWSVPGNNEKLFF. DNA for the CDR3: TGTGCCTGGAGTGTACCAGGAAATAATGAAAAACTGTTTTTT. The full variable domain, with the rest looked up from reference TRBV30 and TRBJ1-4, is SQTIHQWPATLVQPVGSPLSLECTVEGTSNPNLYWYRQAAGRGLQLLFYSVGIGQISSEVPQNLSASRPQDRQFILSSKKLLLSDSGFYLCAWSVPGNNEKLFFGSGTQLSVL.